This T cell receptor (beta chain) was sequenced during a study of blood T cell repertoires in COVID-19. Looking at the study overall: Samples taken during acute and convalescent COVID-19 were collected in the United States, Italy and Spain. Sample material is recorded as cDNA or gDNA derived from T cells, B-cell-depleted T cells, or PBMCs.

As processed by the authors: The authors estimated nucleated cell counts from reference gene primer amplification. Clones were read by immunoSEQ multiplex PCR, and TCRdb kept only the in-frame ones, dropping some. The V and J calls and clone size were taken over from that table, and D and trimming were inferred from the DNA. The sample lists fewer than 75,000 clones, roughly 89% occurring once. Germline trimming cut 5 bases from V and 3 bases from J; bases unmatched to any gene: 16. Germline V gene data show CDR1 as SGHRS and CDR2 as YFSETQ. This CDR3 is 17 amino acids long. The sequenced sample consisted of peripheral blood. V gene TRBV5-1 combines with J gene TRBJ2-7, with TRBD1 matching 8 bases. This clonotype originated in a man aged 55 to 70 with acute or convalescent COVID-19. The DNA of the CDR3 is TGCGCCAGCAGTCGGGACAGGCCTATTCGAACTGACTACGAGCAGTACTTC. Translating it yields CASSRDRPIRTDYEQYF.